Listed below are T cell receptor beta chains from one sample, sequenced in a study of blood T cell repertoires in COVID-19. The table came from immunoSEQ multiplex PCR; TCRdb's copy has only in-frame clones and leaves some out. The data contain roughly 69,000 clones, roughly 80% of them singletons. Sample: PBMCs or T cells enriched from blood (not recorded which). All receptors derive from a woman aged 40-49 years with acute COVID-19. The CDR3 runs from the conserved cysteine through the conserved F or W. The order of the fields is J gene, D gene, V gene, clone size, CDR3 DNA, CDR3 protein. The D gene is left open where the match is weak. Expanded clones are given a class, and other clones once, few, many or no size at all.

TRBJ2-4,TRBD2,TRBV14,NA,TGTGCCAGCAGCCAAGCTAGCGGGGGAAACATTCAGTACTTC,CASSQASGGNIQYF
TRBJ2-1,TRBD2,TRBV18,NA,TGTGCCAGCTCACCCCTAGCGGGGATAGCCTACAATGAGCAGTTCTTC,CASSPLAGIAYNEQFF
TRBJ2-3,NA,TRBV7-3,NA,TGTGCCAGCAGCTTAGCAGGGGGGACAGATACGCAGTATTTT,CASSLAGGTDTQYF
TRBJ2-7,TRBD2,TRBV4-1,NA,TGCGCCAGCAGCGGACTAGCGGGCACCTACGAGCAGTACTTC,CASSGLAGTYEQYF
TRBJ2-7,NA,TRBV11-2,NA,TGTGCCAGCAGTCCCGGGACAACTTCCTACGAGCAGTACTTC,CASSPGTTSYEQYF
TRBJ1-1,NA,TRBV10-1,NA,TGCGCCAGCAGTCGCCGACGGGAAATGAACACTGAAGCTTTCTTT,CASSRRREMNTEAFF
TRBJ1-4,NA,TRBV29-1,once,TGCAGTGCACCAGGGCCGGATGAAAAACTGTTTTTT,CSAPGPDEKLFF
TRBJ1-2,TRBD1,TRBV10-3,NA,TGTGCCATCAGTGAAGGGACAGGCGTTGGCTACACCTTC,CAISEGTGVGYTF
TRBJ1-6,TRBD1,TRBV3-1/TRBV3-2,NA,TGTGCCAGCAGCCAGGACAGGGGGCGGAATTCACCCCTCCACTTT,CASSQDRGRNSPLHF
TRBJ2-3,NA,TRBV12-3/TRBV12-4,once,TGTGCCACCATGGACAGATCCACAGATACGCAGTATTTT,CATMDRSTDTQYF
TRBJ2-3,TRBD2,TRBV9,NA,TGTGCCAGCAGCGTAGTTACTAGCGGGGATTTGAGGGATACGCAGTATTTT,CASSVVTSGDLRDTQYF
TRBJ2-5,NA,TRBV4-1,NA,TGCGCCAGCAGCCAAGATACAGCACAAGAGACCCAGTACTTC,CASSQDTAQETQYF
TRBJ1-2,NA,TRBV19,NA,TGTGCCAGTAAGGGTCAAGAGGGATCGGGAGCAGGCTACACCTTC,CASKGQEGSGAGYTF